The rows below give T cell receptor beta chains drawn from one sample of a study of blood T cells in healthy people across ages. One entry per CDR3 protein results from TCRdb running MiXCR on the 5' RACE reads. The table records 700,000 to 950,000 distinct CDR3 sequences, about 62% of them present only once. The specimen sequenced was blood. These receptors came from a man aged 25 to 45 in good health. The CDR3 runs from the conserved cysteine through the conserved F or W. Each record gives: CDR3 protein, CDR3 DNA, V gene, clone size, D gene, J gene. D genes are given only for firm matches. The listing skips clone size in some rows; elsewhere it reads once, few, many or a size class.

CASSHRFGDNEQFF,TGCGCCAGCAGCCACCGATTCGGCGACAATGAGCAGTTCTTC,TRBV4-3,few,.,TRBJ2-1
CSAGRQETQYF,TGCAGTGCGGGAAGGCAAGAGACCCAGTACTTC,TRBV20-1,many,.,TRBJ2-5
CSAEGTAQETQYF,TGCAGTGCTGAAGGGACCGCTCAGGAGACCCAGTACTTC,TRBV20-1,.,.,TRBJ2-5
CASSPRSDSATNEKLFF,TGTGCCAGCTCACCACGATCGGACAGTGCAACTAATGAAAAACTGTTTTTT,TRBV18,.,.,TRBJ1-4
CSARVLGRSSTDTQYF,TGCAGTGCTAGAGTTCTGGGACGGAGCAGCACAGATACGCAGTATTTT,TRBV20-1,few,.,TRBJ2-3
CASSFGLGYEQFF,TGTGCCAGCAGTTTCGGCTTGGGGTATGAGCAGTTCTTC,TRBV6-5,few,.,TRBJ2-1
CASRRQGSYEQYF,TGTGCCAGCAGGAGACAGGGATCCTACGAGCAGTACTTC,TRBV28,.,TRBD1,TRBJ2-7
CSVHNHYEQYF,TGCAGCGTCCATAACCACTACGAGCAGTACTTC,TRBV29-1,few,.,TRBJ2-7
CASSQDTDTQYF,TGTGCCAGCAGCCAAGACACAGATACGCAGTATTTT,TRBV4-2,.,.,TRBJ2-3
CSARDQETGSYGYTF,TGCAGTGCTAGAGATCAGGAGACAGGGAGCTATGGCTACACCTTC,TRBV20-1,.,TRBD1,TRBJ1-2
CASSDGNSPLHF,TGTGCCAGCAGTGACGGCAATTCACCCCTCCACTTT,TRBV6-5,few,.,TRBJ1-6
CASSLSKGTGYEQYF,TGTGCCAGCAGCTTAAGTAAGGGAACAGGCTACGAGCAGTACTTC,TRBV7-7,once,.,TRBJ2-7
CASSPEWRQGITGELFF,TGTGCCAGCAGCCCCGAGTGGCGGCAGGGGATCACCGGGGAGCTGTTTTTT,TRBV2,.,.,TRBJ2-2
CASSPGTAGNTIYF,TGTGCCAGCAGCCCCGGGACGGCTGGAAACACCATATATTTT,TRBV3-1,.,.,TRBJ1-3
CSVQGSSTEAFF,TGCAGCGTCCAGGGGTCTTCGACTGAAGCTTTCTTT,TRBV29-1,.,.,TRBJ1-1